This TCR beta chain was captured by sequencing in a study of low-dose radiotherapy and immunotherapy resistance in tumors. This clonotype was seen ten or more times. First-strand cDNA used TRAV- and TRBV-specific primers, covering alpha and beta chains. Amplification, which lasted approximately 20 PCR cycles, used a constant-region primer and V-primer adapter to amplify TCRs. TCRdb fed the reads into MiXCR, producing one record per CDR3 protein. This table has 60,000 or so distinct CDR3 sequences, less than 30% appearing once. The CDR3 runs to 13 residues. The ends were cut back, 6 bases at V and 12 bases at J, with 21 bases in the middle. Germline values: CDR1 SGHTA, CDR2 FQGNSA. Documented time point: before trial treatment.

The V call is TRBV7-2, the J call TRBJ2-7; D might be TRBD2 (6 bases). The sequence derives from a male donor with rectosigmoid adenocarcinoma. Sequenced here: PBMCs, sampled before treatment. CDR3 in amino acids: CASSNRDSPDRYF. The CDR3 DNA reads TGTGCCAGCAGTAATCGGGACTCTCCCGATCGGTACTTC.